A single sample gave rise to the 28 T cell receptor beta chains below, sequenced in a study of Ad26.COV2.S vaccination and SARS-CoV-2 variants. Libraries were prepared by immunoSEQ multiplex PCR; TCRdb keeps only in-frame clonotypes and omits some of them. Of 85,000 to 95,000 clones in the sample, 82% were seen once. This specimen consisted of peripheral blood, obtained after recovery from COVID-19. These receptors all stem from a human donor who had recovered from COVID-19.

The chain carries TRBV28 and TRBJ2-7, with D possibly matching TRBD1 (6 bases). V shed 9 bases and J shed 2 bases, with 11 bases lying between them. In germline, CDR1 is MDHEN, CDR2 SYDVKM. The CDR3 extends over 12 amino acids. In nucleotides, the CDR3 is TGTGCCAGTACAGGGTCCCCCTACGAGCAGTACTTC. Translation: CASTGSPYEQYF.

This clone was counted once. The V gene is TRBV10-1, the J gene TRBJ2-7; a weak D match, TRBD1 (5 bases). The V gene lost 5 bases and the J gene lost 7 bases, with 18 bases spanning the gap. This CDR3 region has 14 residues. Germline V gives CDR1 WNHNN, CDR2 SYGVQD (reference sequence). CDR3 DNA sequence: TGCGCCAGCAGTCTAGACAGACCAAATGGTGAGCAGTACTTC. Translated, it gives CASSLDRPNGEQYF.

This chain connects TRBV5-4 to TRBJ1-1; 7 bases map to TRBD1. Trimming at V came to 2 bases and at J to 9 bases, leaving 10 bases not matched to a gene. Germline V gene data show CDR1 as SGHNT and CDR2 as YYREEE (reference sequence). The CDR3 has 14 residues. The CDR3 DNA is TGTGCCAGCAGCTTCGAGACAGGGCCAACAAAAGCTTTCTTT. Translated, it gives CASSFETGPTKAFF.

Of note for this clone: The same CDR3 is also encoded by other DNA sequences in this sample. This rearrangement joins TRBV3-1 (or the pseudogene TRBV3-2) to TRBJ1-1; D not resolved. V was shortened by 3 bases and J by 3 bases, with 2 bases between the two germline ends. The germline V gene encodes CDR1 LGHDT and CDR2 YNNKEL (reference sequence). This CDR3 has 11 amino acids. CDR3 in amino acids: CASSQDTEAFF. As DNA, the CDR3 is TGTGCCAGCAGCCAGGACACTGAAGCTTTCTTT.

The chain is built from TRBV5-6 and TRBJ2-4; maybe TRBD1 (5 bases). The V gene lost 1 base and the J gene lost 8 bases, with 13 bases spanning the gap. Germline V gives CDR1 SGHDT, CDR2 YYEEEE. The CDR3 is 14 amino acids. CDR3 protein: CASSLSGLGDIQYF. The CDR3 coding sequence is TGTGCCAGCAGCTTGTCAGGTTTAGGGGACATTCAGTACTTC.

The V call is TRBV7-2, the J call TRBJ1-1, with TRBD1 as a possible D gene (5 bases). V was pared by 6 bases and J by 5 bases, with 10 bases between. In germline, CDR1 is SGHTA, CDR2 FQGNSA. CDR3 size: 12 residues. The CDR3 DNA reads TGTGCCAGCAGACCTGGGGGGACTGAAGCTTTCTTT. Protein: CASRPGGTEAFF. Full variable domain (rest looked up from reference TRBV7-2 and TRBJ1-1): GAGVSQSPSNKVTEKGKDVELRCDPISGHTALYWYRQSLGQGLEFLIYFQGNSAPDKSGLPSDRFSAERTGGSVSTLTIQRTQQEDSAVYLCASRPGGTEAFFGQGTRLTVV.

The rearrangement links TRBV12-5 to TRBJ2-2; 7 bases agree with TRBD1. The length of the CDR3 is 15 residues. V shed 3 bases and J 0 bases; nucleotides not matched to a gene: 1. The V gene's germline CDR1 is LGHNT and CDR2 FRNRAP. Here the CDR3 DNA reads TGTGCTAGTGGTTTAGGGGGCGCGAACACCGGGGAGCTGTTTTTT. Its protein is CASGLGGANTGELFF.

This clone was detected once. The chain links TRBV6-2 or TRBV6-3 to TRBJ1-5; D call uncertain. The CDR3 consists of 13 residues. Germline loops: CDR1 MNHEY, CDR2 SVGEGT. Trimming removed 0 bases from V and 5 bases from J, with 5 bases in between. The CDR3, as DNA: TGTGCCAGCAGTTACTCTTGGCATCAGCCCCAGCATTTT. This translates into CASSYSWHQPQHF.

This chain connects TRBV29-1 to TRBJ2-7; 7 positions agree with TRBD1. Germline-derived CDR1 and CDR2 are SQVTM and ANQGSEA. There are 12 residues in the CDR3. The V segment lost 6 bases and the J segment 2 bases; nucleotides outside the gene matches: 4. The CDR3 protein is CSVATGPYEQYF. DNA for the CDR3: TGCAGCGTAGCGACAGGGCCCTACGAGCAGTACTTC.

The chain has TRBV7-9 and TRBJ2-1; 12 nucleotides line up with TRBD2. The V gene's germline CDR1 is SEHNR and CDR2 FQNEAQ (reference sequence). This CDR3 is built from 17 residues. The ends lost 6 bases at V and 7 bases at J; junction bases unmatched: 13. CDR3 in amino acids: CASRQPSGRAWRNEQFF. Here the CDR3 DNA reads TGTGCCAGCAGACAACCTAGCGGGAGGGCCTGGAGAAATGAGCAGTTCTTC. The full variable domain, in which reference TRBV7-9 and TRBJ2-1 provide the parts outside the CDR3, is DTGVSQNPRHKITKRGQNVTFRCDPISEHNRLYWYRQTLGQGPEFLTYFQNEAQLEKSRLLSDRFSAERPKGSFSTLEIQRTEQGDSAMYLCASRQPSGRAWRNEQFFGPGTRLTVL.

This clone was seen more than once but under ten times. This rearrangement joins TRBV9 to TRBJ2-1; D is ambiguous. The germline V gene encodes CDR1 SGDLS and CDR2 YYNGEE. Between the trimmed V and J ends, which lost 0 bases and 11 bases, there was a span of 18 bases. The CDR3 has 15 amino acids. DNA of the CDR3: TGTGCCAGCAGCGTAGACGGGCTCGGCGCGAGGAAGCAGTTCTTC. Translating it yields CASSVDGLGARKQFF.

J is TRBJ2-3 and V is TRBV3-1 (or the pseudogene TRBV3-2); 9 bases fit TRBD2. Germline V gene data show CDR1 as LGHDT and CDR2 as YNNKEL (reference sequence). The length of the CDR3 is 16 residues. V shed 3 bases and J 6 bases; nucleotides not matched to a gene: 10. CDR3 nucleotide sequence: TGTGCCAGCAGCCAGGGACTAGCCGACTGGTCCGATACGCAGTATTTT. Translation gives CASSQGLADWSDTQYF.

This clone was observed a handful of times. V is TRBV19 and J is TRBJ2-6; 7 bases match TRBD1. V lost 7 bases to trimming and J lost 1 base; unmatched junction nucleotides: 7. This CDR3 is 16 amino acids long. Germline V gives CDR1 LNHDA, CDR2 SQIVND (reference sequence). Here the CDR3 reads CASTTGELSGANVLTF. In nucleotides, the CDR3 is TGTGCCAGTACAACAGGGGAACTTTCTGGGGCCAACGTCCTGACTTTC.

There are a few counts of this clone. This chain joins TRBV5-4 and TRBJ1-4; a weak D match, TRBD1 (6 bases). The CDR3 spans 15 residues. V lost 4 bases and J lost 8, with 18 bases in between. Per germline, CDR1 SGHNT and CDR2 YYREEE (reference sequence). CDR3 DNA: TGTGCCAGCAGCCCTGGTCTAGACAGGAAGGAAAAACTGTTTTTT. Its protein is CASSPGLDRKEKLFF.

J is TRBJ2-7 and V is TRBV24-1; the match to TRBD1 covers 7 bases. Trimming took 4 bases from V and 4 from J; bases not matched to a gene: 3. There are 13 residues in the CDR3. Germline V gene data show CDR1 as KGHDR and CDR2 as SFDVKD. The CDR3 loop reads CATSDPGQYEQYF. In DNA, the CDR3 is TGTGCCACCAGTGACCCGGGACAGTACGAGCAGTACTTC.

The chain employs TRBV7-2 and TRBJ2-3, with 8 bases matching TRBD2. Germline trimming cut 3 bases from V and 2 bases from J; bases unmatched to any gene: 10. This CDR3 comprises 17 residues. The germline CDR1 and CDR2 sequences are SGHTA and FQGNSA. CDR3 protein: CASSFSSGGLNTDTQYF. DNA of the CDR3: TGTGCCAGCAGCTTCTCCTCGGGAGGGCTTAACACAGATACGCAGTATTTT. Full variable domain (missing parts from reference TRBV7-2 and TRBJ2-3): GAGVSQSPSNKVTEKGKDVELRCDPISGHTALYWYRQSLGQGLEFLIYFQGNSAPDKSGLPSDRFSAERTGGSVSTLTIQRTQQEDSAVYLCASSFSSGGLNTDTQYFGPGTRLTVL.

This sequence joins TRBV9 and TRBJ2-3, with D unclear. The germline V and J ends were trimmed by 2 bases and 5 bases, with 12 bases remaining between them. The CDR3 has 14 residues. Germline-derived CDR1 and CDR2 are SGDLS and YYNGEE. The CDR3 region is CASSVSPLVDTQYF. In DNA, the CDR3 is TGTGCCAGCAGCGTTAGTCCGCTTGTAGATACGCAGTATTTT.

The chain uses TRBV7-6 and TRBJ2-1; TRBD2 is a possible D gene (5 bases). This CDR3 has 16 amino acids. V was pared by 1 base and J by 2 bases, with 12 bases between. The germline V gene has CDR1 SGHVS and CDR2 FNYEAQ. CDR3 DNA: TGTGCCAGCAGCTTAGACTACCCGGGGACCTACAATGAGCAGTTCTTC. Translation gives CASSLDYPGTYNEQFF.

This chain connects TRBV20-1 to TRBJ2-7, with 11 positions matching TRBD1. The CDR3 runs to 14 residues. V was pared by 3 bases and J by 7 bases, with 8 bases of the junction left unmatched. Germline loops: CDR1 DFQATT, CDR2 SNEGSKA (reference sequence). The CDR3 region is CSASADRGRREQYF. The CDR3 DNA sequence: TGCAGTGCTAGTGCGGACAGGGGGCGGAGAGAGCAGTACTTC.

This clone was detected ten times or more. The CDR3 sequence: CASRAPSGMRELFF. Written as DNA, the CDR3 is TGTGCCAGCAGGGCCCCGAGCGGGATGAGGGAGCTGTTTTTT. V and J are TRBV6-6 and TRBJ2-2, with 7 bases aligning to TRBD2. CDR1 is MNHNY, CDR2 SVGAGI, per germline (reference sequence). This CDR3 has 14 amino acids. With 6 bases clipped from V and 9 bases from J, the junction kept 10 bases outside the gene matches.

J is TRBJ2-1 and V is TRBV28; D is possibly TRBD1 (6 bases). The germline V and J ends were trimmed by 2 bases and 10 bases, with 18 bases remaining between them. The CDR3 covers 15 residues. The germline V gene encodes CDR1 MDHEN and CDR2 SYDVKM. The CDR3 is CASSLPSPLQGEQFF. Written as DNA, the CDR3 is TGTGCCAGCAGTTTACCCTCTCCATTACAGGGAGAGCAGTTCTTC.

The chain joins TRBV5-1 to TRBJ1-2; D is ambiguous. Per the germline V gene, CDR1 is SGHRS and CDR2 is YFSETQ. The CDR3 is 13 residues long. With 0 bases removed from V and 4 bases from J, the gap between germline ends came to 7 bases. Here the CDR3 reads CASSLVTTYGYTF. As DNA, the CDR3 is TGCGCCAGCAGCTTGGTGACAACCTATGGCTACACCTTC. Based on the CDR3 plus reference TRBV5-1 and TRBJ1-2, the full variable domain is KAGVTQTPRYLIKTRGQQVTLSCSPISGHRSVSWYQQTPGQGLQFLFEYFSETQRNKGNFPGRFSGRQFSNSRSEMNVSTLELGDSALYLCASSLVTTYGYTFGSGTRLTVV.

CDR3 loop: CASSRGNFYEQYF. CDR3 DNA sequence: TGTGCCAGTAGTCGGGGGAATTTCTACGAGCAGTACTTC. The chain combines TRBV19 with TRBJ2-7, with a possible D match to TRBD2 (6 bases). With 5 bases removed from V and 3 bases from J, the gap between germline ends came to 11 bases. Per germline, CDR1 LNHDA and CDR2 SQIVND (reference sequence). CDR3 size: 13 residues.

The V and J genes are TRBV6-5 and TRBJ2-1, with 8 bases identical to TRBD1. V trimming: 8 bases; J trimming: 13 bases; junction bases outside the gene matches: 13. Germline assignment: CDR1 MNHEY and CDR2 SVGAGI. The CDR3 covers 13 residues. CDR3: CASAKGFGTGQFF. As DNA, the CDR3 is TGTGCCAGCGCAAAGGGCTTCGGGACAGGTCAGTTCTTC.

The chain has TRBV5-4 and TRBJ2-3; the D is unclear. The CDR3 sequence is 15 residues long. Trimming stripped 0 bases from V and 6 bases from J, with 14 bases between. CDR1 is SGHNT and CDR2 is YYREEE in the germline V gene (reference sequence). CDR3 coding DNA: TGTGCCAGCAGCTTGGACGGAGCAACTCGCGATACGCAGTATTTT. Translated: CASSLDGATRDTQYF.

The rearrangement uses TRBV10-1 and TRBJ2-2; no clear D. Germline V gene data show CDR1 as WNHNN and CDR2 as SYGVQD (reference sequence). This CDR3 region has 14 residues. V gave up 1 base and J gave up 6 bases, with 9 bases separating them. CDR3 DNA sequence: TGCGCCAGCAGTGAGTTAATGGGTTCCGGGGAGCTGTTTTTT. Its protein is CASSELMGSGELFF.

This chain links TRBV5-8 with TRBJ2-3; D remains ambiguous. There are 16 residues in the CDR3. Germline V gene sequence: CDR1 SGHTS, CDR2 YDEGEE. The germline V and J ends were trimmed by 0 bases and 5 bases, with 16 bases remaining between them. In DNA form, the CDR3 reads TGTGCCAGCAGCTTGGAGGTGTCGGGCTTCATAGATACGCAGTATTTT. Translating gives CASSLEVSGFIDTQYF.

A single count supports this clone. The J gene is TRBJ1-1, the V gene TRBV5-1; D gene unclear. The length of the CDR3 is 13 residues. The germline gives CDR1 SGHRS, CDR2 YFSETQ. V was clipped by 2 bases and J by 7 bases, with 12 bases between them. Here the CDR3 DNA reads TGCGCCAGCAGCTTTGGGGAGGGAAGTGAAGCTTTCTTT. Its translation: CASSFGEGSEAFF.